This T cell receptor (beta chain) derives from a study of graft-versus-host responses after intestinal transplantation. Study-wide points: In recipient marrow, GvH clones were found, and some appeared first in ileum or blood. High graft-versus-host to host-versus-graft clonal ratios were seen in allografts of patients with graft-donor T cell macrochimerism. HvG clone declines early post-transplant were associated with peak circulating GvH levels.

Per germline, CDR1 SGHNT and CDR2 YYREEE (reference sequence). CDR3 length: 16 amino acids. The ends were cut back, 3 bases at V and 4 bases at J, with 16 bases in the middle. Some 200,000 CFSE-labeled responder cells were plated with some 200,000 irradiated, violet-dye-labeled stimulator cells. The protocol was immunoSEQ multiplex PCR, while the TCRdb copy is restricted to in-frame clones and leaves out a portion. The sample carries 9,000 to 13,000 clones, approximately 32% recorded once. This rearrangement joins TRBV5-4 to TRBJ2-2; D is perhaps TRBD1 (5 bases). This receptor was obtained from a human patient who was an organ donor for intestinal transplantation. Source: alloreactive CD4+ T cells from a mixed lymphocyte reaction culture, taken before transplantation. As to subset: CFSE-low proliferating T cells sorted from roughly 6-day pre-transplant mixed lymphocyte reaction (GvH or HvG direction). CDR3 bases: TGTGCCAGCAGCTCAAGGCCAGGGTTGGCCACCGGGGAGCTGTTTTTT. Translated, it gives CASSSRPGLATGELFF.